These 18 T cell receptor beta chains originate from one sample sequenced in a study of tumor-infiltrating lymphocytes in primary liver carcinoma. A primer matching the constant region was used to make TCR beta cDNA from around 550 ng of total RNA. Libraries for TCR beta were built through three nested multiplex PCR rounds, which together made up a slightly modified ARM-PCR procedure. Forward primers for TRBV1-TRBV30 and a C-beta reverse primer served the first two PCR rounds, at around 11 cycles each. MiXCR, run by TCRdb on the multiplex PCR reads, gives a single entry per CDR3 protein. Of about 330,000 distinct CDR3 sequences listed, almost 65% are singletons. Blood RNA came from unsorted whole blood; germline DNA was also extracted. Sample: peripheral blood. Receptor source: a man in his forties with primary liver carcinoma and hepatitis B virus infection.

For this clonotype: This may stem from a read error, because a much larger clone lies one nucleotide away. V and J are TRBV6-2 or TRBV6-3 and TRBJ2-7; D uncertain. CDR1 is MNHEY, CDR2 SVGEGT, per germline. There are 12 residues in the CDR3. CDR3 in amino acids: CTSADGYYEQYF. The CDR3 nucleotides read TGTACCAGCGCAGACGGTTACTACGAGCAGTACTTC.

With respect to this clonotype: Compared with germline, one end of the junction differs, possibly owing to a read error. CDR3 region: CACSPGLGKHEQFF. The CDR3 bases are TGTGCCTGCAGCCCGGGACTAGGGAAACATGAACAGTTCTTC. The genes are TRBV14 and TRBJ2-1, with TRBD2 identical over 8 bases. Germline loops: CDR1 SGHDN, CDR2 FVKESK. The length of the CDR3 is 14 residues. The full variable domain, completed using reference TRBV14 and TRBJ2-1, is EAGVTQFPSHSVIEKGQTVTLRCDPISGHDNLYWYRRVMGKEIKFLLHFVKESKQDESGMPNNRFLAERTGGTYSTLKVQPAELEDSGVYFCACSPGLGKHEQFFGPGTRLTVL.

On this clonotype itself: At one of its ends the junction is not consistent with the germline gene, which may arise from a read error. The chain joins TRBV6-1 to TRBJ2-1; D ambiguous. This CDR3 comprises 14 residues. Germline V lookup: CDR1 MNHNS, CDR2 SASEGT. The CDR3 region has the DNA TGTGTCAGCAGTGAATATACTCTCTACAATGAGCAGTTCTTC. It is translated as CVSSEYTLYNEQFF.

About this clonotype: One junction end does not reproduce the germline sequence, and a read error may be involved. This sequence joins TRBV6-4 and TRBJ2-2, with D maybe TRBD2 (5 bases). Germline lookup yields CDR1 MRHNA and CDR2 SNTAGT. The CDR3 has 12 amino acids. The CDR3 region is CTSSRGTGELFF. CDR3 DNA: TGTACCAGCAGCCGGGGCACCGGGGAGCTGTTTTTT.

The chain links TRBV6-5 to TRBJ2-2; possibly TRBD1 or TRBD2 for D (7 bases each). The CDR3 contains 16 residues. V gave up 5 bases and J gave up 0 bases, with 13 bases separating them. Germline V gene data show CDR1 as MNHEY and CDR2 as SVGAGI. The CDR3 coding sequence is TGTGCCAGCAGTAGCGGGACAGCCACGAACACCGGGGAGCTGTTTTTT. This sequence encodes CASSSGTATNTGELFF.

This clonotype was counted at least ten times. V is TRBV4-1 and J is TRBJ2-1; the match to TRBD2 covers 7 bases. The CDR3 is made up of 17 amino acids. CDR1 and CDR2 (germline): MGHRA, YSYEKL. After removal of 0 bases from V and 4 bases from J, the junction contained 9 bases not matched to a gene. The CDR3: CASSQESATSYYNEQFF. The CDR3 region has the DNA TGCGCCAGCAGCCAAGAGTCGGCGACTAGCTATTACAATGAGCAGTTCTTC.

On this clonotype: A much larger clonotype is one base distant, so this may be a read error. V and J are TRBV6-1 and TRBJ2-1, with D perhaps given as TRBD1 or TRBD2 (5 bases each). Trimming left V 6 bases short and J 6 bases short, with 18 bases between. The CDR3 consists of 15 residues. Germline V lookup: CDR1 MNHNS, CDR2 SASEGT. The CDR3 spells CASRQQEVRGNEQFF. DNA for the CDR3: TGTGCCAGCAGGCAACAGGAGGTAAGAGGCAATGAGCAGTTCTTC.

This clonotype was observed at least ten times. J is TRBJ1-6 and V is TRBV6-5; D call uncertain. The CDR3 has 13 residues. Germline CDR1 is MNHEY and CDR2 is SVGAGI. V was shortened by 4 bases and J by 9 bases, with 10 bases between the two germline ends. In nucleotides, the CDR3 is TGTGCCAGCAGTTTACGGGCGGTTTCACCCCTCCACTTT. Protein product: CASSLRAVSPLHF.

In the case of this clonotype: At one boundary the junction diverges from the germline segment, which might be a read error. V usage is TRBV11-3 and J usage is TRBJ2-1; TRBD1 matches at 11 bases. Germline values: CDR1 SGHNT, CDR2 YENEEA. This CDR3 spans 15 amino acids. CDR3 residues: CASSTRGQGVNEQLF. In DNA form, the CDR3 reads TGTGCCAGCAGCACCCGGGGACAGGGGGTGAATGAGCAGTTGTTC.

This clonotype was found many times. This chain links TRBV6-5 with TRBJ2-1; TRBD2 is a possible D gene (6 bases). With 2 bases removed from V and 6 bases from J, the gap between germline ends came to 14 bases. CDR3 size: 15 residues. Per the germline V gene, CDR1 is MNHEY and CDR2 is SVGAGI. The CDR3 sequence is CASSYRTTGPNEQFF. For the CDR3, the DNA is TGTGCCAGCAGTTACCGGACTACCGGCCCCAATGAGCAGTTCTTC.

This chain connects TRBV7-9 to TRBJ2-1; D is unclear. The germline gives CDR1 SEHNR, CDR2 FQNEAQ (reference sequence). V was clipped by 5 bases and J by 5 bases, with 19 bases between them. The CDR3 spans 16 residues. CDR3 in DNA: TGTGCCAGCAGCGCCGACGTTGGGTCAGCCCACAATGAGCAGTTCTTC. Its translation: CASSADVGSAHNEQFF.

Remarks on this clonotype: The junction departs from the called germline gene at one end, perhaps through a read error. This sequence joins TRBV11-2 and TRBJ2-7; TRBD2 is a possible D gene (5 bases). The CDR3 has 11 residues. The germline V gene has CDR1 SGHAT and CDR2 FQNNGV. CDR3 region: CANSLTGEHYF. CDR3 nucleotides: TGTGCCAACAGCTTGACCGGGGAGCACTACTTC.

This clonotype was seen many times. The rearrangement uses TRBV5-1 and TRBJ2-7; D might be TRBD1 (6 bases). This CDR3 is built from 14 residues. Germline CDR1 and CDR2: SGHRS and YFSETQ. V lost 3 bases to trimming and J lost 1 base, with 11 bases between them. The CDR3 region has the DNA TGCGCCAGCAGCTCCTCGCAGGGGTCCTACGAGCAGTACTTC. It encodes CASSSSQGSYEQYF.

With regard to this clonotype: The junction departs from the called germline gene at one end, perhaps through a read error. The CDR3 nucleotides are TGTTCCAGCAGTGCCTGGGAGGGCCACAATGAGCAGTTCTTC. It codes for CSSSAWEGHNEQFF. The V call is TRBV28, the J call TRBJ2-1, with 7 nucleotides matching TRBD2. Looked up from germline, CDR1 is MDHEN and CDR2 is SYDVKM. The CDR3 loop spans 14 amino acids.

In this sample, this clonotype turned up once. A much larger clone sits a single nucleotide away, making a read error possible. The genes are TRBV10-3 and TRBJ2-3, with D unclear. CDR3 size: 13 residues. The germline gives CDR1 ENHRY, CDR2 SYGVKD. V lost 7 bases and J 6 bases, leaving 14 bases between the germline ends. CDR3 region: CAINVRPRDTQYF. Here the CDR3 DNA reads TGTGCCATCAATGTGCGCCCGCGTGATACGCAGTATTTT.

This clonotype was seen repeatedly, ten times or more. The chain links TRBV29-1 to TRBJ1-1, with 8 nucleotides matching TRBD1. Germline V gene sequence: CDR1 SQVTM, CDR2 ANQGSEA. The ends lost 0 bases at V and 2 bases at J; junction bases unmatched: 5. This CDR3 comprises 15 residues. CDR3 residues: CSVEETTGANTEAFF. For the CDR3, the DNA is TGCAGCGTTGAAGAAACGACAGGGGCTAACACTGAAGCTTTCTTT.

This clonotype was recorded at least ten times. This chain uses TRBV29-1 with TRBJ2-2, with 9 positions matching TRBD2. The CDR3 length is 14 residues. V shed 7 bases and J 2 bases; nucleotides not matched to a gene: 5. Germline values: CDR1 SQVTM, CDR2 ANQGSEA. DNA of the CDR3: TGCAGCGCTGGGACTAGCCTAAACACCGGGGAGCTGTTTTTT. It is translated as CSAGTSLNTGELFF.

A note on this clonotype: Given the absence of the conserved phenylalanine or tryptophan at the CDR3 end, a read error is likely. The gene calls are TRBV7-9 and TRBJ1-1; the D is unclear. The length of the CDR3 is 14 residues. V was trimmed by 0 bases and J by 4 bases, leaving 9 bases between them. Per germline, CDR1 SEHNR and CDR2 FQNEAQ (reference sequence). The CDR3 loop reads CASSLATTSTEAFV. DNA for the CDR3: TGTGCCAGCAGCTTAGCCACGACAAGCACTGAAGCTTTCGTT.